The rows below give T cell receptor beta chains drawn from one sample of a study of T cell responses to AZD1222 COVID-19 vaccine. The table came from immunoSEQ multiplex PCR; TCRdb's copy has only in-frame clones and leaves some out. Altogether 80,000 or so clones are present, about 89% being singletons, with the ten largest covering 4.5% to 5.5%. Material: peripheral blood, obtained on day 0 of MenACWY control vaccination. All receptors derive from an adult in good health. Each CDR3 is given with its conserved first and last residue. The D gene is left open where the match is weak. For some rows the clone size is stated as once, few or many, or as a class when expanded; others skip it.

d_gene: TRBD1
abundance: NA
v_gene: TRBV11-2
len: 15
j_gene: TRBJ2-1
CDR3aa: CASSLGQRGYNEQFF
CDR3nt: TGTGCCAGCAGCTTGGGACAGAGGGGATACAATGAGCAGTTCTTC

d_gene: NA
abundance: once
v_gene: TRBV10-3
len: 12
j_gene: TRBJ1-2
CDR3aa: CAISDPGSGYTF
CDR3nt: TGTGCCATCAGTGATCCGGGGTCTGGCTACACCTTC

d_gene: NA
abundance: NA
v_gene: TRBV28
len: 12
j_gene: TRBJ1-2
CDR3aa: CASNAPYYGYTF
CDR3nt: TGTGCCAGCAACGCGCCCTACTATGGCTACACCTTC

d_gene: TRBD2
abundance: NA
v_gene: TRBV29-1
len: 14
j_gene: TRBJ2-1
CDR3aa: CSVAAGVGGNEQFF
CDR3nt: TGCAGCGTTGCGGCGGGAGTTGGGGGCAATGAGCAGTTCTTC

d_gene: NA
abundance: NA
v_gene: TRBV9
len: 16
j_gene: TRBJ1-1
CDR3aa: CASSVAPGVSGTEAFF
CDR3nt: TGTGCCAGCAGCGTAGCCCCGGGGGTCTCAGGGACTGAAGCTTTCTTT

d_gene: TRBD1
abundance: NA
v_gene: TRBV5-1
len: 16
j_gene: TRBJ1-2
CDR3aa: CASSKSPGQGDYGYTF
CDR3nt: TGCGCCAGCAGCAAAAGCCCGGGACAGGGTGATTATGGCTACACCTTC

d_gene: TRBD2
abundance: NA
v_gene: TRBV27
len: 14
j_gene: TRBJ2-7
CDR3aa: CASALGGNPYEQYF
CDR3nt: TGTGCCAGCGCCTTGGGGGGGAATCCCTACGAGCAGTACTTC

d_gene: TRBD1
abundance: NA
v_gene: TRBV29-1
len: 14
j_gene: TRBJ1-1
CDR3aa: CSVGPGQMNTEAFF
CDR3nt: TGCAGCGTGGGGCCGGGACAGATGAACACTGAAGCTTTCTTT

d_gene: NA
abundance: NA
v_gene: TRBV2
len: 12
j_gene: TRBJ1-1
CDR3aa: CASSVEETEAFF
CDR3nt: TGTGCCAGCAGTGTTGAGGAAACTGAAGCTTTCTTT

d_gene: NA
abundance: NA
v_gene: TRBV19
len: 13
j_gene: TRBJ2-7
CDR3aa: CASSRSISYEQYF
CDR3nt: TGTGCCAGTAGTAGGAGTATCTCCTACGAGCAGTACTTC

d_gene: TRBD2
abundance: NA
v_gene: TRBV6-2/TRBV6-3
len: 15
j_gene: TRBJ2-1
CDR3aa: CASSYAPSGYNEQFF
CDR3nt: TGTGCCAGCAGTTACGCGCCTAGCGGATACAATGAGCAGTTCTTC

d_gene: TRBD1
abundance: NA
v_gene: TRBV7-9
len: 17
j_gene: TRBJ1-3
CDR3aa: CASSLYQGTGYSNTIYF
CDR3nt: TGTGCCAGCAGCTTATATCAGGGGACAGGGTATTCGAACACCATATATTTT

d_gene: TRBD2
abundance: NA
v_gene: TRBV6-5
len: 14
j_gene: TRBJ2-7
CDR3aa: CASRLAGDTYEQYF
CDR3nt: TGTGCCAGCAGGCTAGCGGGAGACACCTACGAGCAGTACTTC

d_gene: TRBD1
abundance: NA
v_gene: TRBV6-5
len: 15
j_gene: TRBJ1-2
CDR3aa: CASSTAGTGGYGYTF
CDR3nt: TGTGCCAGCAGTACCGCAGGGACAGGGGGATATGGCTACACCTTC

d_gene: TRBD2
abundance: NA
v_gene: TRBV7-2
len: 15
j_gene: TRBJ2-1
CDR3aa: CASSPTLAGSLEQFF
CDR3nt: TGTGCCAGCAGCCCGACTTTAGCGGGTTCCCTCGAGCAGTTCTTC

d_gene: NA
abundance: NA
v_gene: TRBV21-1
len: 18
j_gene: TRBJ1-2
CDR3aa: CASSKGSDDNLTDYGYTF
CDR3nt: TGTGCCAGCAGCAAAGGATCTGACGACAACCTAACTGACTATGGCTACACCTTC

d_gene: NA
abundance: NA
v_gene: TRBV5-8
len: 11
j_gene: TRBJ1-2
CDR3aa: CASRFFYGYTF
CDR3nt: TGTGCCAGCAGATTCTTCTATGGCTACACCTTC

d_gene: NA
abundance: NA
v_gene: TRBV15
len: 16
j_gene: TRBJ2-1
CDR3aa: CATSSPREASYNEQFF
CDR3nt: TGTGCCACCAGCTCCCCGAGGGAGGCCTCCTACAATGAGCAGTTCTTC

d_gene: NA
abundance: NA
v_gene: TRBV10-2
len: 14
j_gene: TRBJ2-2
CDR3aa: CASSESLFTGELFF
CDR3nt: TGCGCCAGCAGTGAGTCCCTTTTCACCGGGGAGCTGTTTTTT

d_gene: TRBD2
abundance: NA
v_gene: TRBV4-1
len: 13
j_gene: TRBJ2-1
CDR3aa: CASGGLVYNEQFF
CDR3nt: TGCGCCAGCGGGGGACTAGTTTACAATGAGCAGTTCTTC

d_gene: NA
abundance: NA
v_gene: TRBV29-1
len: 13
j_gene: TRBJ2-3
CDR3aa: CSVEAGATDTQYF
CDR3nt: TGCAGCGTTGAAGCGGGAGCTACGGATACGCAGTATTTT

d_gene: NA
abundance: NA
v_gene: TRBV11-2
len: 13
j_gene: TRBJ2-1
CDR3aa: CASSLGSYNEQFF
CDR3nt: TGTGCCAGCAGCTTAGGCTCCTACAATGAGCAGTTCTTC

d_gene: NA
abundance: NA
v_gene: TRBV6-6
len: 14
j_gene: TRBJ1-3
CDR3aa: CADRGRGSGNTIYF
CDR3nt: TGTGCCGACCGGGGACGGGGCTCTGGAAACACCATATATTTT

d_gene: NA
abundance: NA
v_gene: TRBV12-3/TRBV12-4
len: 10
j_gene: TRBJ1-2
CDR3aa: CASSLNGYTF
CDR3nt: TGTGCCAGCAGTTTGAATGGCTACACCTTC